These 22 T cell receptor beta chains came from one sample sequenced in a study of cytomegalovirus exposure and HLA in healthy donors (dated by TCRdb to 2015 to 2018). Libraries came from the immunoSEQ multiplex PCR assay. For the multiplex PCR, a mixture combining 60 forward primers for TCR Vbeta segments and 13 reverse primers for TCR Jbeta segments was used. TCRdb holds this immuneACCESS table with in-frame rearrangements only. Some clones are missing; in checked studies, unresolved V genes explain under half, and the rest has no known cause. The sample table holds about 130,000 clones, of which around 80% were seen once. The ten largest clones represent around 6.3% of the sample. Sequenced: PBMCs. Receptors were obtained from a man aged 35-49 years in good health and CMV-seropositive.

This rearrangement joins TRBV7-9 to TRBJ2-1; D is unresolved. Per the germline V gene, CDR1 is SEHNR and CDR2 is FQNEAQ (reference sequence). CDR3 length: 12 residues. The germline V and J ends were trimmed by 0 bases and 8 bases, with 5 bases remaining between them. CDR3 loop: CASSLAGYEQFF. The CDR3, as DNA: TGTGCCAGCAGCTTAGCGGGCTATGAGCAGTTCTTC. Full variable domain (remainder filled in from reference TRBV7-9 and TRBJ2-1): DTGVSQNPRHKITKRGQNVTFRCDPISEHNRLYWYRQTLGQGPEFLTYFQNEAQLEKSRLLSDRFSAERPKGSFSTLEIQRTEQGDSAMYLCASSLAGYEQFFGPGTRLTVL.

The CDR3 loop is CASSPQRATNEKLFF. The CDR3 region has the DNA TGTGCCAGCAGCCCACAGAGAGCAACTAATGAAAAACTGTTTTTT. The chain has TRBV7-2 and TRBJ1-4, with D uncertain. Germline assignment: CDR1 SGHTA and CDR2 FQGNSA. The CDR3 spans 15 residues. The V and J ends lost 5 bases and 0 bases respectively, with 10 bases between them.

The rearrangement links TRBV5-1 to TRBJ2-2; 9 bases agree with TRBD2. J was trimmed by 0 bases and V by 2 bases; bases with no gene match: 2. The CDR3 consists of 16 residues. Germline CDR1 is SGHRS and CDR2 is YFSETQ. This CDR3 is CASSLSSGTNTGELFF. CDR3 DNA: TGCGCCAGCAGCTTATCTAGCGGGACGAACACCGGGGAGCTGTTTTTT.

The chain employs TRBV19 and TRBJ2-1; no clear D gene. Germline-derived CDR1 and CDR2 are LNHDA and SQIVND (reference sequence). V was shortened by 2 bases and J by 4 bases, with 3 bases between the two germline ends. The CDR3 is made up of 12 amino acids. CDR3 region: CASSIQYNEQFF. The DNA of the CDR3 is TGTGCCAGTAGTATACAGTACAATGAGCAGTTCTTC.

The CDR3 DNA is TGTGCCAGCAGCTTCCAGGATTTCGATGGCTACACCTTC. It codes for CASSFQDFDGYTF. This sequence joins TRBV5-4 and TRBJ1-2; no firm D call. V was trimmed by 2 bases and J by 6 bases, leaving 11 bases between them. CDR3 length: 13 residues. The germline gives CDR1 SGHNT, CDR2 YYREEE (reference sequence).

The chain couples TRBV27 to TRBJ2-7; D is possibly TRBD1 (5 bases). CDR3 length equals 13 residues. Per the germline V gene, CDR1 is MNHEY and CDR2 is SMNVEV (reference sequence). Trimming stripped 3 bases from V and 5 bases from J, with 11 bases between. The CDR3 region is CASSFLQGNEQYF. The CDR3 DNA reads TGTGCCAGCAGTTTTCTCCAGGGAAACGAGCAGTACTTC.

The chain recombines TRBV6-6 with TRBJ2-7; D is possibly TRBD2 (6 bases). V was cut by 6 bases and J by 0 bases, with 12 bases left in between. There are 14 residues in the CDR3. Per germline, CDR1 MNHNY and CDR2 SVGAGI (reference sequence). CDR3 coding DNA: TGTGCCAGCAGCAGGGACTTCTTCTCCTACGAGCAGTACTTC. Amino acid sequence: CASSRDFFSYEQYF.

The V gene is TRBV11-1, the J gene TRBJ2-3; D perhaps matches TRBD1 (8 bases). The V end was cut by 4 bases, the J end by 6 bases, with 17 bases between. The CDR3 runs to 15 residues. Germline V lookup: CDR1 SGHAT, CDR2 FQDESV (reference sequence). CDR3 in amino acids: CASSSIGQGGDTQYF. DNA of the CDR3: TGTGCCAGCAGCTCGATTGGACAGGGAGGGGATACGCAGTATTTT.

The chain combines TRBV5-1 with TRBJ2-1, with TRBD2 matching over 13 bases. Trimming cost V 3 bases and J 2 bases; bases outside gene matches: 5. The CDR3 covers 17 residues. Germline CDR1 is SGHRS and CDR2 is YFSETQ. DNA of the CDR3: TGCGCCAGCAGCTCGACTAGCGGGAGGATAACCTACAATGAGCAGTTCTTC. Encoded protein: CASSSTSGRITYNEQFF.

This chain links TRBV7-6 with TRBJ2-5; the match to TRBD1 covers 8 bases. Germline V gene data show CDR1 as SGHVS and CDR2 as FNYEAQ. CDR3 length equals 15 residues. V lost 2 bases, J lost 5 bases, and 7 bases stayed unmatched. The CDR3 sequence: CASSLQGAWGETQYF. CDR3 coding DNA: TGTGCCAGCAGCTTACAGGGGGCTTGGGGGGAGACCCAGTACTTC.

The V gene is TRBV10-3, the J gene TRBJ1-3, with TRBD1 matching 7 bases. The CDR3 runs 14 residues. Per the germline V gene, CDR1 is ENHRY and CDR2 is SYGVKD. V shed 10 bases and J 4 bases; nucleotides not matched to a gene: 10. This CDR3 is CATDATGNGNTIYF. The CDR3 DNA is TGTGCCACCGATGCGACAGGGAACGGAAACACCATATATTTT.

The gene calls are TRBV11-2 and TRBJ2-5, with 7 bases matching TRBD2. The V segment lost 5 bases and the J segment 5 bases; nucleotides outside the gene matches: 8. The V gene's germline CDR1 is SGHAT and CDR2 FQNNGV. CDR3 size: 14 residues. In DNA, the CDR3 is TGTGCCAGCAGCGAGGGGACTATATCGGAGACCCAGTACTTC. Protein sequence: CASSEGTISETQYF. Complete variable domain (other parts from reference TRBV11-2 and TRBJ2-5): EAGVAQSPRYKIIEKRQSVAFWCNPISGHATLYWYQQILGQGPKLLIQFQNNGVVDDSQLPKDRFSAERLKGVDSTLKIQPAKLEDSAVYLCASSEGTISETQYFGPGTRLLVL.

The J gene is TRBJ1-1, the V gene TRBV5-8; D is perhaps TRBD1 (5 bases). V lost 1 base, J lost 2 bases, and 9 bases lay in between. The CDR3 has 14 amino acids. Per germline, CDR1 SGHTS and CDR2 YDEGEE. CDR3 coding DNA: TGTGCCAGCAGCTTGTGGGGCGGTAACACTGAAGCTTTCTTT. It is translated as CASSLWGGNTEAFF.

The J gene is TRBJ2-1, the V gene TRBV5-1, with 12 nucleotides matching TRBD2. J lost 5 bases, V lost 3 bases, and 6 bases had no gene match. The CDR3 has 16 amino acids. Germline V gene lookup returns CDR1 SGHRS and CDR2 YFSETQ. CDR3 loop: CASSSRTSGNDNEQFF. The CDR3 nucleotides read TGCGCCAGCAGCTCTCGGACTAGCGGGAATGACAATGAGCAGTTCTTC. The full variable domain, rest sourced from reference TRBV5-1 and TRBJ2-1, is KAGVTQTPRYLIKTRGQQVTLSCSPISGHRSVSWYQQTPGQGLQFLFEYFSETQRNKGNFPGRFSGRQFSNSRSEMNVSTLELGDSALYLCASSSRTSGNDNEQFFGPGTRLTVL.

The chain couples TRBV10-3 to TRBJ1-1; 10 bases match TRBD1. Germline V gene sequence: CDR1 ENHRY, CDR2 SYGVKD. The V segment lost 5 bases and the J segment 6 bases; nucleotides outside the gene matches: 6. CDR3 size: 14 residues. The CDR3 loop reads CAISFRQGASEAFF. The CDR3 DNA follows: TGTGCCATCAGTTTCAGACAGGGGGCATCTGAAGCTTTCTTT.

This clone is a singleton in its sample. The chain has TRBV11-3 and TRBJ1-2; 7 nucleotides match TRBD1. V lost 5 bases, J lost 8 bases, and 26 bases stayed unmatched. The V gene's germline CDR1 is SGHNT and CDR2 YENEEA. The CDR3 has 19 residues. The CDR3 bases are TGTGCCAGCAGCCGTCGGAAGGGGGACAGACCCCTCTATAGCCCCGGCTACACCTTC. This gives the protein CASSRRKGDRPLYSPGYTF. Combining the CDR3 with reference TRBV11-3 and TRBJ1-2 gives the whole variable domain EAGVVQSPRYKIIEKKQPVAFWCNPISGHNTLYWYLQNLGQGPELLIRYENEEAVDDSQLPKDRFSAERLKGVDSTLKIQPAELGDSAVYLCASSRRKGDRPLYSPGYTFGSGTRLTVV.

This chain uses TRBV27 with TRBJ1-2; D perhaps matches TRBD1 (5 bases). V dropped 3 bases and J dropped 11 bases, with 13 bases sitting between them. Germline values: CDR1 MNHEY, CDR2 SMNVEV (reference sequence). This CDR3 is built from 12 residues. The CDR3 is CASSLGQGHYTF. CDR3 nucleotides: TGTGCCAGCAGTTTGGGGCAGGGCCATTACACCTTC.

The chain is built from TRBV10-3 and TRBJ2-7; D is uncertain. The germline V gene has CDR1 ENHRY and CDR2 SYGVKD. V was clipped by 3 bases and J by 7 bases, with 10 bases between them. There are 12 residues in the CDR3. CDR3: CAISDPSREQYF. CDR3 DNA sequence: TGTGCCATCAGTGACCCCTCGAGGGAGCAGTACTTC.

CDR3 nucleotide sequence: TGTGCCATCAGTGAGGGGACTAGTTTCGTGGAGACCCAGTACTTC. This codes for CAISEGTSFVETQYF. V is TRBV10-3 and J is TRBJ2-5; TRBD2 agrees at 8 bases. Germline-derived CDR1 and CDR2 are ENHRY and SYGVKD. With V trimmed by 2 bases and J by 5 bases, 7 bases remained unmatched. The CDR3 spans 15 residues.

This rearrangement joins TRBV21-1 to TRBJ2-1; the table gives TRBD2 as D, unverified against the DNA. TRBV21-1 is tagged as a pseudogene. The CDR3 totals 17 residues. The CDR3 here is CASSRGPAGARYNEQFF. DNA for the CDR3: TGTGCCAGCAGCAGGGGTCCGGCGGGAGCCCGCTACAATGAGCAGTTCTTC.

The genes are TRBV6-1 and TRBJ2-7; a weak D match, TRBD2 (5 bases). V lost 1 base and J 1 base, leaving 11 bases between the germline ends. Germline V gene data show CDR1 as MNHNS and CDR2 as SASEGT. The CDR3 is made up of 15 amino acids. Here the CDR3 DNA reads TGTGCCAGCAGTGAAGGATCTAGCAGGTCCTACGAGCAGTACTTC. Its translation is CASSEGSSRSYEQYF.

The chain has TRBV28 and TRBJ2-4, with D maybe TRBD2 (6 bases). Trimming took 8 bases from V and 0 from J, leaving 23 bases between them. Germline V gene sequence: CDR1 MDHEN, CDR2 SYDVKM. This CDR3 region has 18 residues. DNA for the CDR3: TGTGCCAGCGGGAGTGACTGGGACTCTACCATAGCCAAAAACATTCAGTACTTC. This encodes CASGSDWDSTIAKNIQYF.